These 21 T cell receptor beta chains were sequenced from one sample in a study of T cells expressing NK-cell markers. TCRdb reanalyzed the 5' RACE reads and collapses them to one entry per CDR3 protein, without DNA. Its clone listing holds about 400,000 distinct CDR3 sequences. The sequenced material came from blood T cells: a sorted CD56 or NKG2C T cell subset, CD4+ or CD8+ T cells, or bulk PBMC T cells (not recorded which). Every receptor here comes from a woman aged 45 to 65 in good health.

The chain combines TRBV5-6 with TRBJ2-1; no DNA is available, so the TRBD1 call from TCRdb remains unchecked. From germline, CDR1 is SGHDT and CDR2 YYEEEE. The CDR3 totals 15 residues. The chain's CDR3 is CASSYRPRGTGEQFF.

The V gene is TRBV3-1, the J gene TRBJ2-1; TCRdb selects TRBD2, and the lack of DNA leaves this call unchecked. The CDR3 is 14 residues long. The V gene's germline CDR1 is LGHDT and CDR2 YNNKEL (reference sequence). The CDR3 protein is CATGLAGALNEQFF.

The V and J genes are TRBV7-2 and TRBJ2-2. CDR3 length: 13 amino acids. Germline lookup yields CDR1 SGHTA and CDR2 FQGNSA. This CDR3 is CASSIGNTGELFF.

The rearrangement joins TRBV11-2 to TRBJ2-5; TCRdb outputs TRBD1, but without DNA this stays unchecked. CDR1 and CDR2 (germline): SGHAT, FQNNGV. The CDR3 spans 14 residues. The CDR3 spells CASSPRDIQETQYF.

The rearrangement links TRBV27 to TRBJ2-7; TCRdb's D call of TRBD1 is untestable without DNA. CDR3 length equals 13 residues. CDR1 MNHEY and CDR2 SMNVEV come from the germline V gene (reference sequence). The CDR3 here is CASSWSMGDEQYF.

This chain connects TRBV20-1 to TRBJ2-1; TCRdb calls TRBD2, which cannot be checked without DNA. Germline CDR1 is DFQATT and CDR2 is SNEGSKA (reference sequence). The CDR3 is 13 residues long. CDR3 residues: CSAGLAGGPEQFF.

The chain recombines TRBV29-1 with TRBJ1-4; there is no DNA to check the TCRdb D call of TRBD1. The length of the CDR3 is 12 residues. Germline CDR1 reads SQVTM; CDR2 reads ANQGSEA. CDR3 protein: CSVPGTGGKLFF.

The V gene is TRBV7-2, the J gene TRBJ2-1; TCRdb's assignment of TRBD1 cannot be checked, as there is no DNA. This CDR3 has 15 residues. Germline-derived CDR1 and CDR2 are SGHTA and FQGNSA. The CDR3 sequence is CASSLAPGVYNEQFF.

The rearrangement uses TRBV5-1 and TRBJ2-1; absent DNA, TCRdb's TRBD2 call cannot be checked. CDR3 length equals 14 residues. Germline CDR1 SGHRS, CDR2 YFSETQ. The CDR3: CASSPDPGVGEQFF. Combining the CDR3 with reference TRBV5-1 and TRBJ2-1 gives the whole variable domain KAGVTQTPRYLIKTRGQQVTLSCSPISGHRSVSWYQQTPGQGLQFLFEYFSETQRNKGNFPGRFSGRQFSNSRSEMNVSTLELGDSALYLCASSPDPGVGEQFFGPGTRLTVL.

This chain uses TRBV12-3 or TRBV12-4 with TRBJ2-2; without DNA, the TCRdb call of TRBD2 cannot be checked. The CDR3 extends over 16 amino acids. The CDR3 sequence: CASSLLGTSRPGELFF.

The V gene is TRBV19, the J gene TRBJ2-1; with no DNA, the TCRdb D assignment of TRBD2 cannot be verified. This CDR3 is 12 amino acids long. Germline V gives CDR1 LNHDA, CDR2 SQIVND (reference sequence). CDR3 amino acids: CASMVRGASIVF.

The chain uses TRBV20-1 and TRBJ2-3; as DNA is missing, the TRBD2 call by TCRdb cannot be tested. The CDR3 contains 15 residues. Germline lookup yields CDR1 DFQATT and CDR2 SNEGSKA (reference sequence). The CDR3 region is CSASLAGPYTDTQYF.

This sequence joins TRBV14 and TRBJ1-1; without DNA, the TCRdb call of TRBD1 cannot be checked. CDR1 and CDR2 from the germline V gene are SGHDN and FVKESK. The CDR3 has 14 amino acids. The CDR3 here is CASRGGGQGTEAFF. The full variable domain, in which reference TRBV14 and TRBJ1-1 provide the parts outside the CDR3, is EAGVTQFPSHSVIEKGQTVTLRCDPISGHDNLYWYRRVMGKEIKFLLHFVKESKQDESGMPNNRFLAERTGGTYSTLKVQPAELEDSGVYFCASRGGGQGTEAFFGQGTRLTVV.

The chain's CDR3 is CASSFEGNNEQFF. This rearrangement joins TRBV12-3 or TRBV12-4 to TRBJ2-1; TCRdb's assignment of TRBD2 cannot be checked, as there is no DNA. The CDR3 extends over 13 amino acids.

V is TRBV7-9 and J is TRBJ2-1; no DNA is available, so the TRBD2 call from TCRdb remains unchecked. Per germline, CDR1 SEHNR and CDR2 FQNEAQ (reference sequence). The CDR3 is 15 residues long. CDR3 amino acids: CASIPRDYPYNEQFF.

The rearrangement uses TRBV6-6 and TRBJ1-2; TCRdb designates TRBD1, a call that cannot be tested without DNA. The length of the CDR3 is 12 residues. From germline, CDR1 is MNHNY and CDR2 SVGAGI (reference sequence). Here the CDR3 reads CASRISQGGYTF.

The rearrangement joins TRBV5-1 to TRBJ1-1. CDR3 length: 13 amino acids. CDR1 and CDR2 (germline): SGHRS, YFSETQ. The CDR3 sequence: CASSLTEMAEAFF.

The rearrangement uses TRBV6-5 and TRBJ2-3; TCRdb indicates TRBD1, and absent DNA this call remains unverified. Germline CDR1 and CDR2: MNHEY and SVGAGI. The CDR3 runs to 17 residues. This CDR3 is CASSYSTGQGAANTQYF.

The chain employs TRBV9 and TRBJ2-5; the D call of TRBD2 rests on TCRdb alone, since no DNA is present to check it. Germline-derived CDR1 and CDR2 are SGDLS and YYNGEE. The CDR3 has 14 residues. The CDR3 reads CASSSRTSVETQYF. Drawing the rest from reference TRBV9 and TRBJ2-5, the complete variable domain is DSGVTQTPKHLITATGQRVTLRCSPRSGDLSVYWYQQSLDQGLQFLIQYYNGEERAKGNILERFSAQQFPDLHSELNLSSLELGDSALYFCASSSRTSVETQYFGPGTRLLVL.

The genes are TRBV27 and TRBJ2-7; TCRdb's assignment of TRBD1 cannot be checked, as there is no DNA. Germline V gives CDR1 MNHEY, CDR2 SMNVEV (reference sequence). This CDR3 has 13 residues. The chain's CDR3 is CASSQKGVREQYF.

The gene calls are TRBV5-1 and TRBJ2-7; TCRdb's D call, TRBD2, is unchecked because there is no DNA. Germline lookup yields CDR1 SGHRS and CDR2 YFSETQ. The CDR3 sequence is 13 residues long. The CDR3 sequence: CASSLVLGDYRYF.